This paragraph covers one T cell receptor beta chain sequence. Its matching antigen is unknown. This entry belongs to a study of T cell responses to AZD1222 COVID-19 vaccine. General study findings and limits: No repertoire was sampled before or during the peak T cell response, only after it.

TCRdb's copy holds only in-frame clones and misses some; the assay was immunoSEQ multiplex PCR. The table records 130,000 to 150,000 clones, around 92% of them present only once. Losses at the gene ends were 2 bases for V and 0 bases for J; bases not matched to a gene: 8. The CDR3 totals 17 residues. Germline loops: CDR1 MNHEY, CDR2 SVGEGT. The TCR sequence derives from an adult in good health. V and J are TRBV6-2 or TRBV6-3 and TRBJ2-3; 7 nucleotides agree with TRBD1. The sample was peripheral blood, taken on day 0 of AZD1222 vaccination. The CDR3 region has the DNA TGTGCCAGCAGTTACCCCCGCGACAGGGCCAGCACAGATACGCAGTATTTT. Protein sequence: CASSYPRDRASTDTQYF.